This T cell receptor beta chain came from a study of control samples from healthy donors and cancer patients. The protocol was immunoSEQ multiplex PCR, while the TCRdb copy is restricted to in-frame clones and leaves out a portion. The top ten hold about 3.7% of the sample, which has 90,000 to 130,000 clones, 88% seen once. The V gene's germline CDR1 is WSHSY and CDR2 SAAADI. This CDR3 has 13 residues. V lost 3 bases and J lost 2, with 7 bases in between. This sequence joins TRBV10-2 and TRBJ1-1; D remains ambiguous. Material: PBMCs. The sequence came from a woman aged 55 to 70 with lung cancer. CDR3: CASSDDSNTEAFF. CDR3 nucleotide sequence: TGCGCCAGCAGTGATGACTCAAACACTGAAGCTTTCTTT.